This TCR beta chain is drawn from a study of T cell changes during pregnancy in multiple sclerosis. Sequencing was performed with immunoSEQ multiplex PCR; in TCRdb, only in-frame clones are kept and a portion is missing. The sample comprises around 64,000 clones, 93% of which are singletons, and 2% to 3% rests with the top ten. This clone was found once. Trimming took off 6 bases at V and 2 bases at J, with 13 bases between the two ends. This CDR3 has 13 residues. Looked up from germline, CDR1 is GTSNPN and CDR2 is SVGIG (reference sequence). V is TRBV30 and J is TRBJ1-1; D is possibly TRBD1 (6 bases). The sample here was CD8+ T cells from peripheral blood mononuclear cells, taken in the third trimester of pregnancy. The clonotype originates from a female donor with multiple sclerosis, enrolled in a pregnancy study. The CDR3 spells CACSRGSNTEAFF. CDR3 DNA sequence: TGTGCCTGTTCCAGGGGTTCCAACACTGAAGCTTTCTTT.